This paragraph reports one TCR beta chain. Its antigen is undetermined. The entry originates in a study of beta chain features in type 1 diabetes. The CDR3 loop spans 15 amino acids. The trim removed 0 bases at V and 4 bases at J, leaving 4 bases unmatched. The V gene's germline CDR1 is MNHNS and CDR2 SASEGT. cDNA synthesis used the whole RNA isolate, giving expressed TCRB sequences. Method: immunoSEQ multiplex PCR; TCRdb's copy keeps in-frame clones and lacks some. This repertoire shows some 250,000 clones, approximately 10% found once; its top ten account for over 0.015%. Study-wide results and limits: Researchers reported that naive, central memory and Treg TCRB repertoires appeared more similar in patients than in healthy donors. Type 1 diabetes patients showed a moderate but significant shortening of TCRB CDR3s in all four CD4+ subsets.

Sorting based on CD45RO/CCR7/CD25/CD127/CD95/CD27 separated CD4+ naive, central memory, regulatory and stem cell-like memory cells. The specimen was naive CD4+ T cells from blood. The rearrangement joins TRBV6-1 to TRBJ1-2, with 8 bases lining up with TRBD1. The TCR comes from a man between 25 and 39 years old with type 1 diabetes. The CDR3 here is CASSEAFRGPYGYTF. In DNA, the CDR3 is TGTGCCAGCAGTGAAGCATTCAGGGGGCCCTATGGCTACACCTTC.